This T cell receptor (beta chain) was sequenced in a study of blood T cell repertoires in COVID-19. Study at large: Whether acute or convalescent, the COVID-19 samples came from the United States, Italy and Spain. The cDNA or gDNA used as material had been derived from T cells, B-cell-depleted T cells, or PBMCs.

In the original processing: From reference gene primer amplification, estimates of nucleated cell counts were derived. Sequencing used immunoSEQ multiplex PCR; TCRdb keeps in-frame clones, though not all of them. V and J calls and clone size follow that table, whereas D and trimming were derived from the DNA. The sample lists approximately 90,000 clones, around 80% occurring once. V lost 2 bases and J 2 bases, leaving 16 bases between the germline ends. This CDR3 has 16 amino acids. The germline gives CDR1 SGHRS, CDR2 YFSETQ. This clonotype originated in a man aged 55 to 70 with acute or convalescent COVID-19. The material sequenced was peripheral blood. This chain links TRBV5-1 with TRBJ1-1, with D hard to call. The CDR3 here is CASSFSPGSLNTEAFF. The CDR3 DNA reads TGCGCCAGCAGCTTCTCCCCCGGGAGCCTAAACACTGAAGCTTTCTTT.